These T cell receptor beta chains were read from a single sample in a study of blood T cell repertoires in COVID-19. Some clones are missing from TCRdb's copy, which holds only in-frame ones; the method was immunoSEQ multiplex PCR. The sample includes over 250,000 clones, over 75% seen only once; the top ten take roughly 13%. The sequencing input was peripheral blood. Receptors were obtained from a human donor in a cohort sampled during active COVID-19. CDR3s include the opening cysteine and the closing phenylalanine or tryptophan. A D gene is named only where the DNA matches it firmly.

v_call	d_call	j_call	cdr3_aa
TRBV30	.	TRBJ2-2	CAWSVPGVDTGELFF
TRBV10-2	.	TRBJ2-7	CASRSGTSPYEQYF
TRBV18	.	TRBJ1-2	CASSPMEARDGYTF
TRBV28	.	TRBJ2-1	CASSLPGEGRTRTLYPWRLFF
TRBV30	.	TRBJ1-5	CAWKGLPNQPQHF
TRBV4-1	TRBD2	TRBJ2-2	CASSQVGGSLGELFF
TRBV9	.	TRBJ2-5	CASSPFAGYQETQYF
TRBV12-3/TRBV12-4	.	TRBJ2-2	CAGRTANTGELFF
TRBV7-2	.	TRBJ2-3	CASSSLDTQYF
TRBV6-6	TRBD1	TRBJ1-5	CASSSGTGVIDQPQHF
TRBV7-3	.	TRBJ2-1	CASSLKVSEPPYNEQFF
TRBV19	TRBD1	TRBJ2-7	CASTGGKNEQYF
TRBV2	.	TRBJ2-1	CASKRTTIYNEQFF
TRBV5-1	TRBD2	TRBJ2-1	CASSPWPGSGRSSYNEQFF
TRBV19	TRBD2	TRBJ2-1	CASSKEGGLAGRSSYNEQFF
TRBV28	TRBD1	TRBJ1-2	CASSSRRERTGGGYTF
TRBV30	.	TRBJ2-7	CAWSVLNEQYF
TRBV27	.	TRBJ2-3	CASRLARSTDTQYF
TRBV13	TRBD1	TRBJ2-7	CASSPGGRQGYEQYF
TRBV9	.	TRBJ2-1	CASSVTPEDEQFF
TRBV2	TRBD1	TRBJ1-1	CATQTGGANEAFF
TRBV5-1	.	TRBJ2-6	CASRDQGIGANVLTF
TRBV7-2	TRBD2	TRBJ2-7	CASSQAGTSGSPKYF
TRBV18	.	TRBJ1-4	CASSPRGLPTNEKLFF
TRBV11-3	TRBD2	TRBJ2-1	CASSLGGASEQFF
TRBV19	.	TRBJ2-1	CASSRLMTSSYNEQFF
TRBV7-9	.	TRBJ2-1	CASSSFGQRNEQFF
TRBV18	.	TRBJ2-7	CASSHNGVSEQYF
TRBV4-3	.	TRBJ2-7	CASSQDRVSRYEQYF
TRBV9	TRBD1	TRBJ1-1	CASSAVGTGGKAFF
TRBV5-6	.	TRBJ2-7	CASSSRGRGGDYEQYF
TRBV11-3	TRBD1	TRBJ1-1	CASSLVRSPGGMNTEAFF
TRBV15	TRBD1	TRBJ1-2	CATSRDPGATGDGYTF
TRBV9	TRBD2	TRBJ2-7	CASSRTSQTGYEQYF
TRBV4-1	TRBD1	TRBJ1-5	CASSQPGQGARAQHF
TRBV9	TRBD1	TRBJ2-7	CASSPRTGKDEQYF